The rows below give T cell receptor beta chains drawn from one sample of a study of a mutant IDH1 vaccine in newly diagnosed glioma. Libraries were prepared by immunoSEQ multiplex PCR; TCRdb keeps only in-frame clonotypes and omits some of them. The data contain around 50,000 clones, 90% of them singletons. No antigens are known for them. This specimen consisted of PBMCs, obtained from a glioma patient whose treatment included an IDH1 peptide vaccine. The origin of the receptors is a woman aged 40 to 50 with glioma. Both conserved end residues are part of each CDR3. The D gene is left open where the match is weak. Size is stated for part of the rows, as once, few or many counts, or as a class when the clone is expanded.

size,V,D,J,DNA,CDR3
-,TRBV20-1,-,TRBJ1-3,TGCAGTGCCATCAGTGGAAACACCATATATTTT,CSAISGNTIYF
once,TRBV18,-,TRBJ2-7,TGTGCCAGCTCAGCAGCGGGTGCCTCCTACGAGCAGTACTTC,CASSAAGASYEQYF
-,TRBV4-1,-,TRBJ1-2,TGCGCCAGCAGCCACCCCCGGCGGTCCAACTATGGCTACACCTTC,CASSHPRRSNYGYTF
-,TRBV30,TRBD1,TRBJ1-4,TGTGCCTGGAGTGTAGGCGCAGGGGGGTATGAAAAACTGTTTTTT,CAWSVGAGGYEKLFF
-,TRBV9,-,TRBJ1-2,TGTGCCAGCAGCGTAATACCATACAACCAGGGAAAAAACTATGGCTACACCTTC,CASSVIPYNQGKNYGYTF
-,TRBV5-1,-,TRBJ2-7,TGCGCCAGCAGCTTGGCGGACCCTCAGCGGGAGCAGTACTTC,CASSLADPQREQYF
-,TRBV5-4,-,TRBJ1-1,TGTGCCAGCAGCTTGCGCGGGAACACTGAAGCTTTCTTT,CASSLRGNTEAFF
-,TRBV4-2,TRBD2,TRBJ2-5,TGTGCCAGCAGCCCCCCCCCACTAGCGGGAGGGCAAGAGACCCAGTACTTC,CASSPPPLAGGQETQYF
once,TRBV11-2,-,TRBJ1-1,TGTGCCAGCAGCGGGGGACTCCAGAACACTGAAGCTTTCTTT,CASSGGLQNTEAFF
-,TRBV18,-,TRBJ1-2,TGTGCCAGCTCATCGGGACCTAACTATGGCTACACCTTC,CASSSGPNYGYTF
-,TRBV14,TRBD1,TRBJ2-2,TGTGCCAGCAGCCCCGGACAGGGAAGGGACACCGGGGAGCTGTTTTTT,CASSPGQGRDTGELFF
-,TRBV21-1,-,TRBJ2-5,TGTGCCAGCAGCAAAGACGGCGGCCCTAACAGGGGGCTTTTTCAAGAGACCCAGTACTTC,CASSKDGGPNRGLFQETQYF
-,TRBV10-1,-,TRBJ1-5,TGCGCCAGCAGTGACCCCCAAGGGCCCCAGCATTTT,CASSDPQGPQHF
-,TRBV19,-,TRBJ2-7,TGTGCCAGTAGTGGAAGACGGAATACCTACGAGCAGTACTTC,CASSGRRNTYEQYF
-,TRBV6-5,-,TRBJ2-7,TGTGCCAGCAGTTACTCGTTTGGAATCCAAGGGGAGCAGTACTTC,CASSYSFGIQGEQYF
-,TRBV30,-,TRBJ1-1,TGTGCCTGGACCCGGGACCTTGATACTGAAGCTTTCTTT,CAWTRDLDTEAFF
-,TRBV11-2,TRBD1,TRBJ1-5,TGTGCCAGCAGCTTACGGACAGGGAATCAGCCCCAGCATTTT,CASSLRTGNQPQHF
-,TRBV6-5,-,TRBJ2-7,TGTGCCAGCAGTCCGGAAGGGATGGAGCAGTACTTC,CASSPEGMEQYF
-,TRBV30,-,TRBJ2-2,TGTGCCGGGAAAAGACTAGCCGGGGAGCTGTTTTTT,CAGKRLAGELFF
-,TRBV29-1,-,TRBJ1-4,TGCAGCGTTGGGGAAGACAGGAGATCAGAAAAACTGTTTTTT,CSVGEDRRSEKLFF
-,TRBV6-1,-,TRBJ1-1,TGTGCCAGCAGTGCCTCGGGGCGTCTGAACACTGAAGCTTTCTTT,CASSASGRLNTEAFF
few,TRBV15,TRBD1,TRBJ1-1,TGTGCCACCAGCGGGGACAGGGGAGGGGTCACTGAAGCTTTCTTT,CATSGDRGGVTEAFF
few,TRBV7-8,-,TRBJ1-5,TGTGCCAGCAGCCCCTCACAGATTACGAATAGCAATCAGCCCCAGCATTTT,CASSPSQITNSNQPQHF